The 24 T cell receptor beta chains below come from one sample, sequenced in a study of T cells in tumors after PD-1 blockade. Some clones are missing from TCRdb's copy, which holds only in-frame ones; the method was immunoSEQ multiplex PCR. The data contain under 2,000 clones, roughly 64% of them singletons. Sequences were derived from tumor tissue, sampled before anti-PD-1 treatment. Source of these receptors: a human donor with cutaneous squamous cell carcinoma.

The gene calls are TRBV3-1 (or the pseudogene TRBV3-2) and TRBJ2-3; 14 positions agree with TRBD2. The CDR3 runs 15 residues. The V gene's germline CDR1 is LGHDT and CDR2 YNNKEL (reference sequence). The V and J ends lost 4 bases and 6 bases, in that order; junction bases with no gene match: 3. CDR3 nucleotide sequence: TGTGCCAGCAGCCGACTAGCGGGGGGGCTGGATACGCAGTATTTT. Translation gives CASSRLAGGLDTQYF.

The CDR3: CASSLVDRDFSYEQYF. The CDR3 bases are TGTGCCAGCAGCTTGGTTGACAGGGATTTTTCCTACGAGCAGTACTTC. The V and J genes are TRBV5-6 and TRBJ2-7; TRBD1 aligns across 7 bases. The ends lost 0 bases at V and 1 base at J; junction bases unmatched: 7. This CDR3 contains 16 residues. Per germline, CDR1 SGHDT and CDR2 YYEEEE.

J is TRBJ2-3 and V is TRBV10-3; 8 bases map to TRBD2. The V segment lost 3 bases and the J segment 0 bases; nucleotides outside the gene matches: 2. The CDR3 loop spans 15 amino acids. Per the germline V gene, CDR1 is ENHRY and CDR2 is SYGVKD. The CDR3 region has the DNA TGTGCCATCAGTGATGCGGGGGGTAGCACAGATACGCAGTATTTT. The encoded protein is CAISDAGGSTDTQYF.

The gene calls are TRBV19 and TRBJ2-1, with a tentative D call TRBD1 (5 bases). CDR1 is LNHDA and CDR2 is SQIVND in the germline V gene (reference sequence). Trimming removed 2 bases at V and 9 bases at J, with 11 bases between. The length of the CDR3 is 13 residues. As DNA, the CDR3 is TGTGCCAGTAGTATAACCCAGGGCACTGAGCAGTTCTTC. It encodes CASSITQGTEQFF.

The chain couples TRBV20-1 to TRBJ2-3, with no clear D. Germline V gene lookup returns CDR1 DFQATT and CDR2 SNEGSKA (reference sequence). This CDR3 is 11 amino acids long. V was cut by 6 bases and J by 2 bases, with 6 bases left in between. The CDR3 reads CSARLTDTQYF. CDR3 DNA: TGCAGTGCAAGACTCACAGATACGCAGTATTTT.

The chain joins TRBV7-2 to TRBJ2-7; TRBD2 agrees at 10 bases. This CDR3 contains 16 residues. Germline V gene data show CDR1 as SGHTA and CDR2 as FQGNSA. The ends lost 2 bases at V and 1 base at J; junction bases unmatched: 5. CDR3 amino acids: CASSLWSSGGSYEQYF. CDR3 DNA: TGTGCCAGCAGCTTATGGTCTAGCGGGGGTTCCTACGAGCAGTACTTC.

The chain combines TRBV9 with TRBJ1-5, with D uncertain. V was pared by 2 bases and J by 0 bases, with 24 bases between. Per the germline V gene, CDR1 is SGDLS and CDR2 is YYNGEE. The CDR3 is made up of 20 amino acids. The CDR3 sequence is CASSVCPPLRLPDSNQPQHF. The CDR3 coding sequence is TGTGCCAGCAGCGTTTGCCCTCCTTTGCGACTCCCAGATAGCAATCAGCCCCAGCATTTT.

There are a few counts of this clone. The chain has TRBV19 and TRBJ1-1, with a weak D call TRBD1 (5 bases). V shed 2 bases and J shed 1 base, with 14 bases lying between them. Germline-derived CDR1 and CDR2 are LNHDA and SQIVND (reference sequence). The length of the CDR3 is 16 residues. As DNA, the CDR3 is TGTGCCAGTAGTATACGGGACCCCGCGGGGAACACTGAAGCTTTCTTT. Translation gives CASSIRDPAGNTEAFF. Based on the CDR3 plus reference TRBV19 and TRBJ1-1, the full variable domain is DGGITQSPKYLFRKEGQNVTLSCEQNLNHDAMYWYRQDPGQGLRLIYYSQIVNDFQKGDIAEGYSVSREKKESFPLTVTSAQKNPTAFYLCASSIRDPAGNTEAFFGQGTRLTVV.

As regards this clone: Relative to the germline gene, one junction end is altered; a read error may explain this. The CDR3 loop is CASSFAGSMNF. The CDR3 DNA sequence: TGTGCCAGCAGTTTCGCAGGTAGTATGAACTTC. The chain carries TRBV28 and TRBJ2-4; unclear D gene. The germline V gene has CDR1 MDHEN and CDR2 SYDVKM. The CDR3 is 11 amino acids.

The chain combines TRBV9 with TRBJ2-1; 7 bases fit TRBD1. This CDR3 spans 14 amino acids. Germline loops: CDR1 SGDLS, CDR2 YYNGEE. J gave up 12 bases and V 0 bases, and 9 bases lay outside the gene matches. CDR3 sequence (DNA): TGTGCCAGCAGCGTAGTAACAGGGGCGGATGGGCAGTTCTTC. It yields the protein CASSVVTGADGQFF.

The V call is TRBV7-9, the J call TRBJ2-1; TRBD2 matches at 12 bases. Germline CDR1 is SEHNR and CDR2 is FQNEAQ (reference sequence). The CDR3 runs to 17 residues. V was clipped by 5 bases and J by 8 bases; unmatched bases: 13. The CDR3 reads CASSLFVTSGGSDEQFF. In nucleotides, the CDR3 is TGTGCCAGCAGCCTGTTTGTTACTAGCGGGGGGAGCGATGAGCAGTTCTTC.

This clone has only a few counts. The chain combines TRBV24-1 with TRBJ2-1; D may be TRBD2 (7 bases). The V gene's germline CDR1 is KGHDR and CDR2 SFDVKD. The CDR3 extends over 17 amino acids. V lost 3 bases, J lost 2 bases, and 16 bases lay in between. The CDR3, as DNA: TGTGCCACCAGTGATCCTGGGGGGGGCGTCCCCTACAATGAGCAGTTCTTC. Protein: CATSDPGGGVPYNEQFF.

This rearrangement joins TRBV4-1 to TRBJ2-5, with 10 nucleotides matching TRBD2. This CDR3 region has 17 residues. The germline V gene has CDR1 MGHRA and CDR2 YSYEKL. V trimming: 0 bases; J trimming: 4 bases; junction bases outside the gene matches: 8. In nucleotides, the CDR3 is TGCGCCAGCAGCCAAGATTTCCAGCGGGGGGGCCTAGAGACCCAGTACTTC. Protein: CASSQDFQRGGLETQYF.

The chain combines TRBV7-8 with TRBJ1-4; D perhaps matches TRBD1 (6 bases). Germline V gene lookup returns CDR1 SGHVS and CDR2 FQNEAQ. The CDR3 consists of 16 residues. Trimming took off 5 bases at V and 7 bases at J, with 20 bases between the two ends. The CDR3 here is CASSPNSGGGSEKLFF. The CDR3 bases are TGTGCCAGCAGCCCTAACTCCGGGGGCGGAAGTGAAAAACTGTTTTTT.

By frequency in the sample, this clone is large (0.1 to 1%). The J gene is TRBJ1-1, the V gene TRBV5-4; 8 bases are shared with TRBD1. V lost 6 bases to trimming and J lost 4 bases; unmatched junction nucleotides: 11. This CDR3 is built from 15 residues. CDR1 is SGHNT, CDR2 YYREEE, per germline (reference sequence). The CDR3 coding sequence is TGTGCCAGCACCCCGGACAGGGCGGGGGGCACTGAAGCTTTCTTT. This encodes CASTPDRAGGTEAFF.

The chain combines TRBV24-1 with TRBJ1-2; tentatively, D is TRBD1 (5 bases). This CDR3 region has 16 residues. Trimming cost V 5 bases and J 4 bases, with 19 bases left between them. Germline CDR1 is KGHDR and CDR2 is SFDVKD. CDR3 DNA sequence: TGTGCCACCAGTGGGACCACTCCGACAGACTTCTATGGCTACACCTTC. Residues: CATSGTTPTDFYGYTF.

This chain uses TRBV5-5 with TRBJ2-7; D possibly corresponds to TRBD1 (6 bases). Trimming took 0 bases from V and 4 from J, leaving 11 bases between them. Germline CDR1 is SGHKS and CDR2 is YYEKEE (reference sequence). The CDR3 is 14 amino acids. The CDR3 reads CASSLGTGRYEQYF. In nucleotides, the CDR3 is TGTGCCAGCAGCTTGGGTACAGGGCGGTACGAGCAGTACTTC.

This rearrangement joins TRBV5-1 to TRBJ2-6; D tentatively fits TRBD1 or TRBD2 (5 bases each). The V end lost 0 bases, the J end lost 0 bases, and 10 bases lay between the germline ends. Germline V CDR1 and CDR2: SGHRS, YFSETQ. The CDR3 spans 17 residues. The CDR3 is CASSLGDRISGANVLTF. The DNA for the CDR3 is TGCGCCAGCAGCTTGGGGGACCGAATCTCTGGGGCCAACGTCCTGACTTTC.

The CDR3 DNA is TGCGCCAGCAGCTTAGAACTGAATAATTCACCCCTCCACTTT. This gives the protein CASSLELNNSPLHF. This chain joins TRBV5-1 and TRBJ1-6; D gene ambiguous. The germline V and J ends were trimmed by 2 bases and 5 bases, with 8 bases remaining between them. This CDR3 comprises 14 residues. Germline V CDR1 and CDR2: SGHRS, YFSETQ.

The CDR3 region is CASSIGPLRAPRWDNQPQHF. DNA of the CDR3: TGTGCCAGTAGTATAGGGCCCCTCCGGGCCCCCCGGTGGGACAATCAGCCCCAGCATTTT. V gene TRBV19 combines with J gene TRBJ1-5; D gene uncertain. The CDR3 is made up of 20 amino acids. The V end was cut by 1 base, the J end by 3 bases, with 25 bases between. Per the germline V gene, CDR1 is LNHDA and CDR2 is SQIVND (reference sequence).

The chain combines TRBV19 with TRBJ1-5, with 7 bases that match TRBD1. Germline loops: CDR1 LNHDA, CDR2 SQIVND (reference sequence). This CDR3 region has 15 residues. V shed 3 bases and J 3 bases; nucleotides not matched to a gene: 5. Here the CDR3 DNA reads TGTGCCAGTAGTATTTACGGGACAGACAATCAGCCCCAGCATTTT. Translated, it gives CASSIYGTDNQPQHF.

V is TRBV15 and J is TRBJ2-7; a weak D match, TRBD2 (6 bases). Between the trimmed V and J ends, which lost 1 base and 6 bases, there was a span of 7 bases. In germline, CDR1 is LNHNV, CDR2 YYDKDF (reference sequence). The CDR3 sequence is 12 residues long. CDR3 in amino acids: CATSRVGGEQYF. Here the CDR3 DNA reads TGTGCCACCAGCAGAGTCGGGGGCGAGCAGTACTTC.

This clone was observed once. DNA of the CDR3: TGCGCCAGCAGCCACGGAACCGGGACAACGGACGAGCAGTACTTC. The encoded protein is CASSHGTGTTDEQYF. V gene TRBV4-1 combines with J gene TRBJ2-7, with a tentative D call TRBD1 (6 bases). Per the germline V gene, CDR1 is MGHRA and CDR2 is YSYEKL. V dropped 3 bases and J dropped 5 bases, with 17 bases sitting between them. CDR3 size: 15 residues.

This chain links TRBV27 with TRBJ2-1; tentatively, D is TRBD1 (6 bases). The CDR3 has 15 residues. Germline lookup yields CDR1 MNHEY and CDR2 SMNVEV (reference sequence). Trimming removed 1 base from V and 2 bases from J, with 9 bases in between. The CDR3 loop is CASSLYGGPYNEQFF. The DNA of the CDR3 is TGTGCCAGCAGTTTATATGGGGGCCCCTACAATGAGCAGTTCTTC.